One and the same sample provided the 9 T cell receptor beta chains below, sequenced in a study of blood T cell repertoires in COVID-19. Sequencing was performed with immunoSEQ multiplex PCR; in TCRdb, only in-frame clones are kept and a portion is missing. The sample yields around 72,000 clones, roughly 80% seen once. The sequenced sample consisted of peripheral blood. The origin of the receptors is a human donor in a cohort sampled during active COVID-19.

This sequence joins TRBV5-1 and TRBJ2-6; D may be TRBD1 (6 bases). Trimming shortened V by 4 bases and J by 1 base, and 9 bases separated the two germline ends. CDR1 is SGHRS, CDR2 YFSETQ, per germline. The CDR3 consists of 15 residues. The CDR3 loop reads CASSGQGSGANVLTF. CDR3 DNA: TGCGCCAGCAGCGGCCAGGGGTCTGGGGCCAACGTCCTGACTTTC.

This chain connects TRBV5-1 to TRBJ2-2, with TRBD1 matching 10 bases. The CDR3 length is 14 residues. Unmatched junction bases numbered 5, after V lost 8 bases and J lost 4 bases. Looked up from germline, CDR1 is SGHRS and CDR2 is YFSETQ. The CDR3 loop reads CASGTGESTGELFF. As DNA, the CDR3 is TGCGCCAGTGGGACAGGGGAAAGCACCGGGGAGCTGTTTTTT.

CDR3 protein: CASSLGGGAWDEQYF. CDR3 bases: TGCGCCAGCAGCTTGGGAGGGGGCGCATGGGACGAGCAGTACTTC. The J gene is TRBJ2-7, the V gene TRBV5-1; 7 bases match TRBD1. V shed 0 bases, J shed 5 bases, and the junction held 8 bases outside the gene matches. The CDR3 has 15 residues. Germline CDR1 and CDR2: SGHRS and YFSETQ.

The rearrangement uses TRBV5-4 and TRBJ2-3; 13 nucleotides match TRBD2. Per the germline V gene, CDR1 is SGHNT and CDR2 is YYREEE (reference sequence). With 4 bases clipped from V and 6 bases from J, the junction kept 8 bases outside the gene matches. There are 16 residues in the CDR3. Here the CDR3 reads CASSPTTSGGWDTQYF. CDR3 sequence (DNA): TGTGCCAGCAGCCCCACGACTAGCGGGGGGTGGGATACGCAGTATTTT.

The rearrangement links TRBV19 to TRBJ2-7; D may be TRBD1 (5 bases). CDR3 length equals 11 residues. Germline values: CDR1 LNHDA, CDR2 SQIVND (reference sequence). V was clipped by 10 bases and J by 3 bases, with 10 bases between them. The CDR3 region is CATGIGYEQYF. The DNA of the CDR3 is TGTGCCACAGGGATTGGCTACGAGCAGTACTTC.

This clone was counted once. This sequence joins TRBV2 and TRBJ2-5; perhaps TRBD2 as D (7 bases). This CDR3 is 14 amino acids long. CDR1 SNHLY and CDR2 FYNNEI come from the germline V gene. V was cut by 6 bases and J by 5 bases, with 16 bases left in between. CDR3 residues: CASRWGGALETQYF. The CDR3 bases are TGTGCCAGCAGATGGGGGGGCGCTCTGGAGACCCAGTACTTC.

In nucleotides, the CDR3 is TGTGCCATCAGTAATGCGAGGTCGAACGATGGCTACACCTTC. This sequence encodes CAISNARSNDGYTF. The chain couples TRBV10-3 to TRBJ1-2; D gene ambiguous. CDR3 length: 14 amino acids. Per germline, CDR1 ENHRY and CDR2 SYGVKD. V lost 5 bases to trimming and J lost 6 bases, with 16 bases between them.

This clone was counted a single time. The V and J genes are TRBV18 and TRBJ2-3; possibly TRBD1 for D (6 bases). This CDR3 has 14 residues. Germline V gene data show CDR1 as KGHSH and CDR2 as LQKENI. V lost 4 bases and J lost 1, with 9 bases in between. The CDR3 DNA sequence: TGTGCCAGCTCACTGGGACACCGCACAGATACGCAGTATTTT. Translated, it gives CASSLGHRTDTQYF.

The genes are TRBV7-2 and TRBJ2-2; TRBD2 matches 9 bases. The CDR3 has 16 residues. The trim removed 4 bases at V and 1 base at J, leaving 4 bases unmatched. From germline, CDR1 is SGHTA and CDR2 FQGNSA. Here the CDR3 DNA reads TGTGCCAGCAGCTGGAGCGGGGGGCGGAACACCGGGGAGCTGTTTTTT. Protein product: CASSWSGGRNTGELFF.